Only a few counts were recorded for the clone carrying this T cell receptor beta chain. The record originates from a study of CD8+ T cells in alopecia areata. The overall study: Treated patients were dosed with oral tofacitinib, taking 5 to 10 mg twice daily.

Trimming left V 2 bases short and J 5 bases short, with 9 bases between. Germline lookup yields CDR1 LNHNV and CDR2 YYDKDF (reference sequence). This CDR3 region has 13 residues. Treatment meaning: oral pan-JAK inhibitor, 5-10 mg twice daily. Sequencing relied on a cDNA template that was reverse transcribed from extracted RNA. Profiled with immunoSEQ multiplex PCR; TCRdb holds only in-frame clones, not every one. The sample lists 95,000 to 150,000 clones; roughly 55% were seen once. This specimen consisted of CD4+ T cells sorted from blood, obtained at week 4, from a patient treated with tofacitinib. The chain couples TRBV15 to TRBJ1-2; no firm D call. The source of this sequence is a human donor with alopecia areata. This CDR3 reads CATSRRNGYGYTF. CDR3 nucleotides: TGTGCCACCAGCAGACGCAATGGTTATGGCTACACCTTC.